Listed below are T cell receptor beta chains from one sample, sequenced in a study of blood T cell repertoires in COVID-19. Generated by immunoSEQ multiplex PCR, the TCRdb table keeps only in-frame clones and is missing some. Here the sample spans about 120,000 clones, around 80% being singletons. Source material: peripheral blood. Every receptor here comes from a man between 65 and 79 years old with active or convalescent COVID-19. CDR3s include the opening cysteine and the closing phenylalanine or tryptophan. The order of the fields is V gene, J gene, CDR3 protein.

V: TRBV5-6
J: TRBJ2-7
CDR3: CASSTGTEQYF

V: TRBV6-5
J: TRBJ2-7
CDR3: CASRRGISSYEQYF

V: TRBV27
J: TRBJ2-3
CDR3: CASSWDRVFGTQYF

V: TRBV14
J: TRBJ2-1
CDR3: CASSPSSGSGYNEQFF

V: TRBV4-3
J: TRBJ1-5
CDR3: CASSQDRLSNQPQHF

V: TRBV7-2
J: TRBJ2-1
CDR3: CASSPSSLAYNEQFF

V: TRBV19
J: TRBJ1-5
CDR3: CASSAIPGGNQPQHF

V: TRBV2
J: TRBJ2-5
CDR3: CASSQTLVGETQYF

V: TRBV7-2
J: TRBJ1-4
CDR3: CASSSGQGYATNEKLFF

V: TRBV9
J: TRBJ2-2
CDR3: CASSGTGDTGELFF

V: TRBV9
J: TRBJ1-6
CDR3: CASSVARTKGKNSPLHF

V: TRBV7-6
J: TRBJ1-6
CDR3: CASSLDRVENSPLHF

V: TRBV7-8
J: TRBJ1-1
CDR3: CASSLGMNTEAFF

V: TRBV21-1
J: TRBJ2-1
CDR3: CASSKGRAGSYNEQFF

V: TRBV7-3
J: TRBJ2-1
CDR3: CASSPRLAGGQNEQFF

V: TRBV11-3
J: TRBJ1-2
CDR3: CASSPRQGAQYGYTF

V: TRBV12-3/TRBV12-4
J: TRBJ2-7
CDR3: CASSQRGYEQYF

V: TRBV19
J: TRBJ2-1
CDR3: CASSIRREGEQFF

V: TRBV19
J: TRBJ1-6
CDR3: CATRGTGEYSPLHF

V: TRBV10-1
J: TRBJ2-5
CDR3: CASCHPIGTKQETQYF

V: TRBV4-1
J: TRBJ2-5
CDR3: CASSQGTSWETQYF

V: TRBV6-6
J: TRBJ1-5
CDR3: CASSYSGQSNQPQHF

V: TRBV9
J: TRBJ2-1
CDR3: CASSVTASGSNEQFF

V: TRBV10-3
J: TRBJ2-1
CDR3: CAISGGSGGYNEQFF

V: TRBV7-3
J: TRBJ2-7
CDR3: CASSLKPPGEQYF

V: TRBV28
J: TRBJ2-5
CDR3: CASSSLDGETQYF

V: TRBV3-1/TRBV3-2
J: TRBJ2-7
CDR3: CASSQTGLKQYF

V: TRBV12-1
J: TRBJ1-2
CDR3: CASSFRVVEGYTF

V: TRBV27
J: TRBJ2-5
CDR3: CASSSQLAARRETQYF

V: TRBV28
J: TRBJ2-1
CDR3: CASSSRGLAGSVFGEFF

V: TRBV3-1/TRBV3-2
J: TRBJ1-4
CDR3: CASSLRTGRNNEKLFF

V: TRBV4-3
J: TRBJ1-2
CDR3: CASSQDSGRGDYGYTF

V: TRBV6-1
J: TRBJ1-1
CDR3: CASSEAPGEAFF

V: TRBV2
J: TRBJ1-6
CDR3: CASQPGGRSPLHF

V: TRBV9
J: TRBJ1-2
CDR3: CASSVGFGIGGSYGYTF

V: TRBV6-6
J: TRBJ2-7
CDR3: CASSPGLAGVGSYEQYF

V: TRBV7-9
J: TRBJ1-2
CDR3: CASGRAGVDYGYTF

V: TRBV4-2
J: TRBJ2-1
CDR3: CASSQDPSGRRGEQFF

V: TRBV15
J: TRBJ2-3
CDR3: CATSRDREATADTQYF

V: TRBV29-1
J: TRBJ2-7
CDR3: CSVGRAGAYEQYF

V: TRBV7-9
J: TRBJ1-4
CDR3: CASSGEQVFAEKLFF

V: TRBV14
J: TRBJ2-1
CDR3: CASSQWGTHNEQFF

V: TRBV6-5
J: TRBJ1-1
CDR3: CASSYPQGGAFF

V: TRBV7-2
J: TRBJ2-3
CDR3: CASSVQGAPDTQYF

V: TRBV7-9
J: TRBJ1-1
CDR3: CASSLDGPRRVNTEAFF

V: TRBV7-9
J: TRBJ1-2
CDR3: CASSAAAGQDNYGYTF

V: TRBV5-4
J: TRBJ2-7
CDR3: CASSAGQGGNNYEQYF